The T cell receptor (beta chain) under discussion was sequenced for a study of memory CD4+ T cells and cytomegalovirus serostatus. Overall study: Of the healthy Belgian adults, 9 or 10 were CMV seropositive and about 24 seronegative.

A remark on this clone: As yet, its antigen is unknown.

Profiling relied on immunoSEQ multiplex PCR, and the TCRdb table lists in-frame clones only, not all of them. The sample includes 60,000 or so clones, roughly 84% of them seen just once. Study-level findings and limits: CD4+ memory repertoires contained 67 of 164 reported CMV TCRbeta sequences. Suggested: most of the CMV-linked TCR signature lies in CD4+ memory cells.

The CDR3 runs 15 residues. Trimming took 3 bases from V and 2 from J, leaving 11 bases between them. CDR1 and CDR2 (germline): MDHEN, SYDVKM. The sort gate was single viable CD3+CD4+CD8-CD45RO+ cells for memory CD4+ T cells. CMV serostatus came from serum IgG against pp150, pp28, p38, p52. Sequenced sample: memory CD4+ T cells from blood. The chain employs TRBV28 and TRBJ1-5; a possible D gene is TRBD1 (5 bases). The TCR was taken from an adult in good health and CMV-seronegative. Some clones in this sample may be carry-over from other donors' samples. CDR3 DNA sequence: TGTGCCAGCAGTTTGGGGGGGGGTGGCAATCAGCCCCAGCATTTT. Its protein product is CASSLGGGGNQPQHF.